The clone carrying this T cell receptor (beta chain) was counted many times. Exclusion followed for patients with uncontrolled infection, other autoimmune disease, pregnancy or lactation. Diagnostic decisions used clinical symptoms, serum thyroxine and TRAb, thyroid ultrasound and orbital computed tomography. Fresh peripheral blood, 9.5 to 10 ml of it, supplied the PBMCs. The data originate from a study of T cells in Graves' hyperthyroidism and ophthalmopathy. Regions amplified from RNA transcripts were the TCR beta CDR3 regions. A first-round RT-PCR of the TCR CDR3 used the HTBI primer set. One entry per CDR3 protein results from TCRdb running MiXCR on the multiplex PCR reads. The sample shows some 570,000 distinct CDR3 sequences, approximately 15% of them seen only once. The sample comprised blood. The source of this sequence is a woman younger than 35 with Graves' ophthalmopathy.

The CDR3 sequence: CASSFQTGGDYGYTF. In DNA, the CDR3 is TGTGCCAGCAGCTTTCAGACAGGGGGGGACTATGGCTACACCTTC. V is TRBV7-2 and J is TRBJ1-2; 9 bases map to TRBD1. The germline V gene has CDR1 SGHTA and CDR2 FQGNSA. V trimming: 3 bases; J trimming: 3 bases; junction bases outside the gene matches: 5. This CDR3 region has 15 residues.